These 16 T cell receptor beta chains came from one sample sequenced in a study of chemoradiotherapy in HPV16-positive cancers. Sequencing used immunoSEQ multiplex PCR; TCRdb keeps in-frame clones, though not all of them. The sample consists of 2,500 to 3,500 clones, around 80% of them appearing once. The starting material was tumor tissue, obtained from a patient who underwent chemoradiotherapy. These receptors originate from a human donor with HPV-associated anogenital cancer.

This chain connects TRBV2 to TRBJ2-6; no definite D call. The germline V gene encodes CDR1 SNHLY and CDR2 FYNNEI. The CDR3 extends over 16 amino acids. V was shortened by 5 bases and J by 5 bases, with 16 bases between the two germline ends. The DNA for the CDR3 is TGTGCCAGCAGTATCCCGATACAAAGTCGGGCCAACGTCCTGACTTTC. Amino acids: CASSIPIQSRANVLTF.

This clone was seen a few times. The chain couples TRBV7-9 to TRBJ2-3, with no clear D. The germline V gene encodes CDR1 SEHNR and CDR2 FQNEAQ (reference sequence). With 1 base removed from V and 9 bases from J, the gap between germline ends came to 11 bases. The CDR3 loop spans 13 amino acids. Here the CDR3 reads CASSLEGSLTQYF. For the CDR3, the DNA is TGTGCCAGCAGCTTAGAGGGCAGTTTAACGCAGTATTTT.

The chain combines TRBV30 with TRBJ2-2, with D possibly being TRBD1 (6 bases). The CDR3 length is 13 residues. The V end lost 0 bases, the J end lost 9 bases, and 11 bases lay between the germline ends. Germline V lookup: CDR1 GTSNPN, CDR2 SVGIG (reference sequence). CDR3 residues: CAWSVQGDRELFF. In nucleotides, the CDR3 is TGTGCCTGGAGTGTACAGGGTGACCGGGAGCTGTTTTTT.

The gene calls are TRBV5-1 and TRBJ2-5; D gene unclear. Germline V CDR1 and CDR2: SGHRS, YFSETQ. V gave up 0 bases and J gave up 5 bases, with 14 bases separating them. The CDR3 extends over 15 amino acids. In nucleotides, the CDR3 is TGCGCCAGCAGCTTGGGGGGTTTCCCCCAGGAGACCCAGTACTTC. This translates into CASSLGGFPQETQYF.

This chain joins TRBV6-5 and TRBJ2-7; no reliable D call. The germline gives CDR1 MNHEY, CDR2 SVGAGI. Trimming shortened V by 2 bases and J by 6 bases, and 20 bases separated the two germline ends. The CDR3 covers 16 residues. CDR3 DNA: TGTGCCAGCAGTTACGTGCCGACCCCGAAGGGTCTCGAGCAGTACTTC. Protein product: CASSYVPTPKGLEQYF.

This clone was counted once. The V and J genes are TRBV5-6 and TRBJ1-2; D not resolved. The ends were cut back, 0 bases at V and 4 bases at J, with 10 bases in the middle. Germline values: CDR1 SGHDT, CDR2 YYEEEE. The CDR3 spans 14 residues. The CDR3 spells CASSLGTVGYGYTF. The CDR3 coding sequence is TGTGCCAGCAGCTTGGGCACGGTAGGCTATGGCTACACCTTC.

V is TRBV7-2 and J is TRBJ2-2; a weak D match, TRBD1 (6 bases). This CDR3 region has 15 residues. From germline, CDR1 is SGHTA and CDR2 FQGNSA. The V gene lost 3 bases and the J gene lost 1 base, with 9 bases spanning the gap. The CDR3 loop is CASSFTGLNTGELFF. In DNA, the CDR3 is TGTGCCAGCAGCTTTACAGGGCTGAACACCGGGGAGCTGTTTTTT.

The J gene is TRBJ1-1, the V gene TRBV5-1, with TRBD1 identical over 8 bases. The CDR3 runs to 14 residues. CDR1 and CDR2 from the germline V gene are SGHRS and YFSETQ. The J segment lost 4 bases and the V segment lost 7 bases, leaving 9 bases of the junction unmatched. The CDR3 protein is CASCAGGAATEAFF. CDR3 DNA: TGCGCCAGCTGCGCAGGGGGCGCGGCCACTGAAGCTTTCTTT. The full variable domain, with the rest looked up from reference TRBV5-1 and TRBJ1-1, is KAGVTQTPRYLIKTRGQQVTLSCSPISGHRSVSWYQQTPGQGLQFLFEYFSETQRNKGNFPGRFSGRQFSNSRSEMNVSTLELGDSALYLCASCAGGAATEAFFGQGTRLTVV.

This rearrangement joins TRBV7-7 to TRBJ1-1, with 11 bases aligning to TRBD1. CDR1 and CDR2 (germline): SSHAT, FNYEAQ (reference sequence). V lost 5 bases and J lost 4; bases outside the gene matches: 6. The CDR3 is made up of 15 amino acids. The CDR3 protein is CASSPSGTGGTEAFF. CDR3 coding DNA: TGTGCCAGCAGCCCTTCCGGGACAGGGGGCACTGAAGCTTTCTTT.

This clone was counted a few times. This sequence joins TRBV7-9 and TRBJ1-4, with unresolved D. CDR1 and CDR2 (germline): SEHNR, FQNEAQ (reference sequence). The ends were cut back, 4 bases at V and 11 bases at J, with 14 bases in the middle. The CDR3 sequence is 13 residues long. CDR3 loop: CASSSLMSGKLFF. For the CDR3, the DNA is TGTGCCAGCAGCTCCTTAATGTCGGGGAAACTGTTTTTT.

The V call is TRBV19, the J call TRBJ1-4; possibly TRBD1 for D (6 bases). V was trimmed by 6 bases and J by 0 bases, leaving 20 bases between them. Germline lookup yields CDR1 LNHDA and CDR2 SQIVND (reference sequence). The CDR3 has 18 residues. The CDR3 here is CASSRNGRGGATNEKLFF. The CDR3 coding sequence is TGTGCCAGTAGCCGGAACGGCCGAGGGGGGGCAACTAATGAAAAACTGTTTTTT.

This clone was counted a single time. At one end the junction does not follow the germline gene, possibly because of a read error. Different DNA sequences within this sample yield the same CDR3. The chain has TRBV18 and TRBJ1-1; D is unclear. Germline CDR1 and CDR2: KGHSH and LQKENI. The CDR3 sequence is 16 residues long. The chain's CDR3 is CASSSTGPPNTAEAFF. The CDR3 region has the DNA TGTGCCAGCTCATCTACCGGGCCCCCGAATACGGCTGAAGCCTTCTTT.

This clone was seen a handful of times. The V and J genes are TRBV6-1 and TRBJ2-4, with D perhaps TRBD1 (5 bases). Germline assignment: CDR1 MNHNS and CDR2 SASEGT. Trimming took 7 bases from V and 6 from J, leaving 13 bases between them. The CDR3 runs 13 residues. CDR3 protein: CASIGLQGNIQYF. The CDR3 bases are TGTGCCAGCATTGGTCTGCAGGGAAACATTCAGTACTTC.

The J gene is TRBJ2-1, the V gene TRBV6-5; a possible D gene is TRBD2 (6 bases). The CDR3 is 14 residues long. V dropped 2 bases and J dropped 8 bases, with 13 bases sitting between them. Germline V gene sequence: CDR1 MNHEY, CDR2 SVGAGI. CDR3 in DNA: TGTGCCAGCAGTTACGACGGGAGTGGCTATGAGCAGTTCTTC. It translates to CASSYDGSGYEQFF.

The chain uses TRBV6-4 and TRBJ2-1, with 12 bases aligning to TRBD2. CDR1 and CDR2 (germline): MRHNA, SNTAGT. With 5 bases clipped from V and 6 bases from J, the junction kept 5 bases outside the gene matches. The CDR3 spans 15 residues. The CDR3 nucleotides are TGTGCCAGCAGTACCGGGACTAGCGGGTTCAATGAGCAGTTCTTC. Protein sequence: CASSTGTSGFNEQFF.

The gene calls are TRBV7-2 and TRBJ2-3, with unresolved D. The CDR3 contains 15 residues. Germline V gene data show CDR1 as SGHTA and CDR2 as FQGNSA. Trimming left V 0 bases short and J 0 bases short, with 7 bases between. The CDR3 DNA follows: TGTGCCAGCAGCTTAGCGTGGGGTAGCACAGATACGCAGTATTTT. Translating it yields CASSLAWGSTDTQYF.